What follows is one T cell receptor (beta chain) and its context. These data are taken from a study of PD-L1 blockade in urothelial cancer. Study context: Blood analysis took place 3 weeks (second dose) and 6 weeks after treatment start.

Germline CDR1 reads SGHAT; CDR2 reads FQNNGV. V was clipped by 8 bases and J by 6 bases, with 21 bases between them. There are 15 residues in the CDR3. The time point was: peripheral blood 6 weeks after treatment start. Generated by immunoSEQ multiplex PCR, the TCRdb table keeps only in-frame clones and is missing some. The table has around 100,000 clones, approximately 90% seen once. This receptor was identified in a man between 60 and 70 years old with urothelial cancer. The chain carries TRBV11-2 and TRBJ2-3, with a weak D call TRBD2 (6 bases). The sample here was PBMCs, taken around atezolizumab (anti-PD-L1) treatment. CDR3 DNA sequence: TGTGCCAGCGTGCCCGGGACTGCTGCTTTGGATACGCAGTATTTT. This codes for CASVPGTAALDTQYF.